This is a list of T cell receptor beta chains from one sample in a study of T cells in Graves' hyperthyroidism and ophthalmopathy. TCRdb processed the multiplex PCR reads anew with MiXCR; each CDR3 protein has one entry. This sample carries hundreds of thousands of distinct CDR3 sequences, 14% of them seen once, and the ten largest clones take 20% to 25%. Sequences were obtained from blood. The receptors were sampled from a woman aged 25 to 39 with Graves' hyperthyroidism. The CDR3 runs from the conserved cysteine through the conserved F or W. D genes are given only for firm matches. Some rows mark clone size as missing; the rest say once, few, many or name a class of expanded clone.

size,J,D,V,CDR3,DNA
many,TRBJ1-4,TRBD1,TRBV25-1,CASSRQGKANEKLFF,TGTGCCAGCAGCCGACAGGGGAAGGCTAATGAAAAACTGTTTTTT
few,TRBJ1-1,-,TRBV4-2,CASSQSQLDSMNTEAFF,TGTGCCAGCAGCCAGTCCCAGCTAGACAGCATGAACACTGAAGCTTTCTTT
once,TRBJ2-1,-,TRBV3-1,CASSQGGRGISYNEQFF,TGTGCCAGCAGCCAAGGAGGAAGGGGCATCTCCTACAATGAGCAGTTCTTC
-,TRBJ2-6,-,TRBV7-9,CASSLARVRELRPSGANVLTF,TGTGCCAGCAGCTTAGCGCGGGTACGGGAGCTAAGGCCCTCTGGGGCCAACGTCCTGACTTTC
many,TRBJ2-7,TRBD2,TRBV9,CASSVARLAGYYEQYF,TGTGCCAGCAGCGTAGCAAGACTAGCGGGTTACTACGAGCAGTACTTC
-,TRBJ2-7,-,TRBV12-3/TRBV12-4,CASSLARRGYEQYF,TGTGCCAGCAGTTTGGCCCGGAGGGGCTACGAGCAGTACTTC
many,TRBJ2-5,-,TRBV18,CASSPLVSETQYF,TGTGCCAGCTCACCTCTGGTCTCGGAGACCCAGTACTTC
many,TRBJ2-3,TRBD2,TRBV29-1,CSVGGGRAGDTQYF,TGCAGCGTTGGTGGCGGGAGGGCTGGAGATACGCAGTATTTT
-,TRBJ1-2,-,TRBV14,CASSQGYWGYTF,TGTGCCAGCAGCCAAGGGTACTGGGGCTACACCTTC
-,TRBJ1-6,TRBD1,TRBV3-1,CASSFPGQYSPLHF,TGTGCCAGCAGCTTCCCGGGACAGTATTCACCCCTCCACTTT
many,TRBJ2-7,TRBD2,TRBV12-3/TRBV12-4,CASSWTSGAYEQYF,TGTGCCAGCAGCTGGACTAGCGGAGCCTACGAGCAGTACTTC
-,TRBJ2-3,-,TRBV10-3,CAISEEWDNTQYF,TGTGCCATCAGTGAGGAGTGGGATAATACGCAGTATTTT
many,TRBJ2-4,-,TRBV28,CASNGGIRDIQYF,TGTGCCAGCAATGGAGGAATTCGGGACATTCAGTACTTC
many,TRBJ2-7,TRBD1,TRBV29-1,CSVERDRAGEQYF,TGCAGCGTTGAAAGGGACAGGGCAGGCGAGCAGTACTTC
many,TRBJ2-7,-,TRBV2,CASVEGLYEQYF,TGTGCCAGCGTGGAAGGGCTCTACGAGCAGTACTTC
-,TRBJ2-1,-,TRBV3-1,CASSNVGGDYNEQFF,TGTGCCAGCAGCAACGTGGGGGGAGACTACAATGAGCAGTTCTTC
-,TRBJ2-7,-,TRBV6-1,CASGQRGGKVYEQYF,TGTGCCAGCGGGCAAAGGGGCGGGAAGGTCTACGAGCAGTACTTC
-,TRBJ2-2,-,TRBV20-1,CSAEGDTGELFF,TGCAGTGCTGAGGGGGACACCGGGGAGCTGTTTTTT
few,TRBJ2-7,-,TRBV3-1,CASSRDSGTYEQYF,TGTGCCAGCTCCCGGGACTCAGGAACCTACGAGCAGTACTTC
many,TRBJ2-5,-,TRBV9,CASSVVGGQETQYF,TGTGCCAGCAGCGTAGTGGGGGGCCAAGAGACCCAGTACTTC
few,TRBJ2-5,-,TRBV29-1,CSVEVGSPRGQYF,TGCAGCGTTGAAGTGGGGTCTCCCAGGGGCCAGTACTTC
-,TRBJ1-2,TRBD1,TRBV13,CASSPQGAGYTF,TGTGCCAGCAGTCCTCAGGGGGCTGGCTACACCTTC
once,TRBJ2-3,-,TRBV20-1,CSAKGTSVTDTQYF,TGCAGTGCTAAAGGGACTTCCGTCACAGATACGCAGTATTTT
-,TRBJ2-1,TRBD2,TRBV3-1,CASSQDVLAAYNEQFF,TGTGCCAGCAGCCAAGATGTGCTAGCGGCTTACAATGAGCAGTTCTTC
many,TRBJ2-5,-,TRBV6-1,CASSEMGSGTQYF,TGTGCCAGCAGTGAAATGGGTAGCGGGACCCAGTACTTC
few,TRBJ2-4,-,TRBV20-1,CSARGRGEGIQYF,TGCAGTGCGAGAGGGCGGGGCGAGGGCATTCAGTACTTC
many,TRBJ1-1,TRBD1,TRBV7-9,CASSLVGPQDRGDTEAFF,TGTGCCAGCAGCTTAGTTGGCCCCCAGGACAGGGGGGACACTGAAGCTTTCTTT
many,TRBJ1-5,-,TRBV12-3/TRBV12-4,CASRSTGYSNQPQHF,TGTGCCAGCAGATCGACAGGTTATAGCAATCAGCCCCAGCATTTT
many,TRBJ2-5,-,TRBV6-6,CASSYDPGIKTQYF,TGTGCCAGCAGTTACGACCCAGGGATAAAGACCCAGTACTTC
many,TRBJ1-2,TRBD1,TRBV5-5,CASSLTFDRVYGYTF,TGTGCCAGCAGCTTGACCTTTGACAGGGTCTATGGCTACACCTTC
many,TRBJ2-7,TRBD2,TRBV20-1,CSARKAPIAGPSGYEQYF,TGCAGTGCTAGAAAAGCCCCCATAGCGGGCCCTTCGGGGTACGAGCAGTACTTC
many,TRBJ2-7,TRBD2,TRBV11-2,CASSSGLADYEQYF,TGTGCCAGCAGCTCCGGACTAGCGGACTACGAGCAGTACTTC
many,TRBJ2-5,TRBD1,TRBV12-3/TRBV12-4,CASSSDRAGGTQYF,TGTGCCAGCAGTTCGGACAGGGCTGGTGGGACCCAGTACTTC
many,TRBJ2-7,TRBD2,TRBV12-3/TRBV12-4,CASSHELAGVNEQYF,TGTGCCAGCAGCCACGAGCTAGCGGGAGTCAACGAGCAGTACTTC
-,TRBJ2-1,-,TRBV18,CASSPPTGSSYNEQFF,TGTGCCAGCTCACCACCGACGGGAAGCTCCTACAATGAGCAGTTCTTC
-,TRBJ1-1,-,TRBV4-1,CASRPMVGVNTEAFF,TGCGCCAGCAGACCAATGGTGGGGGTGAACACTGAAGCTTTCTTT
few,TRBJ2-1,-,TRBV30,CAWSEGDSYNEQFF,TGTGCCTGGAGTGAGGGAGACTCCTACAATGAGCAGTTCTTC
few,TRBJ2-7,TRBD1,TRBV9,CASSATGASYEQYF,TGTGCCAGCAGCGCGACAGGGGCCTCCTACGAGCAGTACTTC
few,TRBJ1-2,-,TRBV25-1,CASSEFGRARPGVHGYTF,TGTGCCAGCAGTGAATTTGGTCGGGCCCGGCCAGGGGTACATGGCTACACCTTC
few,TRBJ2-6,-,TRBV7-2,CASSLGQGNANVLTF,TGTGCCAGCAGCTTAGGGCAGGGAAATGCCAACGTCCTGACTTTC
-,TRBJ1-6,TRBD1,TRBV25-1,CASRGTGRYSPLHF,TGTGCCAGCAGGGGGACAGGGAGGTATTCACCCCTCCACTTT